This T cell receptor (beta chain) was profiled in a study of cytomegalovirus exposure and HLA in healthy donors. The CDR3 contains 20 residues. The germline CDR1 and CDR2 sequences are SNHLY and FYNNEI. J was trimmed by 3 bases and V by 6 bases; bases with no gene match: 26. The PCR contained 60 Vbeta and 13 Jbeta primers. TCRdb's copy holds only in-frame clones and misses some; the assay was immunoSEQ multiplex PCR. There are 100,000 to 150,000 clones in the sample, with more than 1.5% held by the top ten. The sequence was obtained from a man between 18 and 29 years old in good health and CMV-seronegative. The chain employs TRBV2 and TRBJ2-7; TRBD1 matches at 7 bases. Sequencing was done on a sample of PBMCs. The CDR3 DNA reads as TGTGCCAGCAGGCCGAGACAGGGACAATCAATTCGAGGGGGTATCTACGAGCAGTACTTC. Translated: CASRPRQGQSIRGGIYEQYF.